This T cell receptor (beta chain) was profiled in a study of blood T cell repertoires in COVID-19. As processed by the authors: Amplified reference gene primers provided the basis for estimating nucleated cell counts. TCRdb's table, derived via immunoSEQ multiplex PCR, lists solely in-frame clones and lacks some. The DNA was the basis for D and trimming; V, J and clone size are from that table. The sample shows around 250,000 clones, 65% to 90% of them seen only once. There are 13 residues in the CDR3. The germline V gene encodes CDR1 SEHNR and CDR2 FQNEAQ (reference sequence). V was cut by 2 bases and J by 5 bases, with 9 bases left in between.

This TCR was sampled from a man aged 50-60 years with active or convalescent COVID-19. The sample consisted of peripheral blood. The chain recombines TRBV7-9 with TRBJ2-5; tentatively, D is TRBD1 (5 bases). The CDR3 DNA sequence: TGTGCCAGCAGCTTACTAGGGGCGGAGACCCAGTACTTC. Amino acids: CASSLLGAETQYF.